These 21 T cell receptor beta chains were all obtained from the same sample, sequenced in a study of technical replicates of blood from several donors. Profiled with immunoSEQ multiplex PCR; TCRdb holds only in-frame clones, not every one. Among around 72,000 clones listed, more than 85% were seen once. The sequencing input was PBMCs. These receptors all come from a human donor in good health. Some clones in this sample may be carry-over from other donors' samples.

DNA for the CDR3: TGCGCCAGCAGCGGAGGGAACGAGCAGTACTTC. It encodes CASSGGNEQYF. The chain is built from TRBV5-1 and TRBJ2-7; D might be TRBD2 (6 bases). This CDR3 is built from 11 residues. The V gene lost 4 bases and the J gene lost 5 bases, with 7 bases spanning the gap. Germline-derived CDR1 and CDR2 are SGHRS and YFSETQ.

The chain combines TRBV7-9 with TRBJ2-7; possibly TRBD2 for D (7 bases). Trimming removed 3 bases from V and 4 bases from J, with 10 bases in between. The CDR3 extends over 13 amino acids. From germline, CDR1 is SEHNR and CDR2 FQNEAQ (reference sequence). The CDR3 DNA reads TGTGCCAGCAGCTTCGGGGGGCTGTACGAGCAGTACTTC. This translates into CASSFGGLYEQYF. Supplemented by reference TRBV7-9 and TRBJ2-7, the full variable domain reads DTGVSQNPRHKITKRGQNVTFRCDPISEHNRLYWYRQTLGQGPEFLTYFQNEAQLEKSRLLSDRFSAERPKGSFSTLEIQRTEQGDSAMYLCASSFGGLYEQYFGPGTRLTVT.

The chain recombines TRBV6-4 with TRBJ2-7, with 9 bases fitting TRBD1. CDR3 length: 14 residues. Looked up from germline, CDR1 is MRHNA and CDR2 is SNTAGT. With V trimmed by 8 bases and J by 0 bases, 5 bases remained unmatched. The DNA of the CDR3 is TGTGCCAGCGGGCGGGACAGGGTCTCCTACGAGCAGTACTTC. Translation gives CASGRDRVSYEQYF.

This chain joins TRBV10-3 and TRBJ1-2; D not certain. The germline gives CDR1 ENHRY, CDR2 SYGVKD. This CDR3 is 12 amino acids long. Trimming shortened V by 6 bases and J by 3 bases, and 8 bases separated the two germline ends. The chain's CDR3 is CAISTSDYGYTF. Here the CDR3 DNA reads TGTGCCATCAGCACTTCGGACTATGGCTACACCTTC.

The V gene is TRBV18, the J gene TRBJ2-7; 10 bases map to TRBD1. V gave up 4 bases and J gave up 5 bases; unmatched junction bases: 8. Germline values: CDR1 KGHSH, CDR2 LQKENI. The length of the CDR3 is 15 residues. The CDR3: CASSQPTGGINEQYF. The CDR3 coding sequence is TGTGCCAGCTCACAACCGACAGGGGGCATCAACGAGCAGTACTTC.

The V and J genes are TRBV14 and TRBJ1-2; the D gene is possibly TRBD1 (5 bases). The V and J ends lost 4 bases and 6 bases respectively, with 24 bases between them. From germline, CDR1 is SGHDN and CDR2 FVKESK. The CDR3 has 17 residues. In nucleotides, the CDR3 is TGTGCCAGCAGCCCTGTGGTGGGGCAGGACCGCGCGAATGGCTACACCTTC. Amino acid sequence: CASSPVVGQDRANGYTF.

V usage is TRBV19 and J usage is TRBJ2-7; D possibly corresponds to TRBD1 (6 bases). The germline V gene has CDR1 LNHDA and CDR2 SQIVND (reference sequence). The V end lost 5 bases, the J end lost 2 bases, and 13 bases lay between the germline ends. This CDR3 comprises 14 residues. The CDR3 is CASSSRDKPYEQYF. The DNA of the CDR3 is TGTGCCAGTAGTTCAAGGGACAAACCCTACGAGCAGTACTTC.

The rearrangement uses TRBV6-6 and TRBJ2-7, with TRBD1 as a possible D gene (5 bases). V was trimmed by 5 bases and J by 1 base, leaving 9 bases between them. This CDR3 is built from 13 residues. CDR1 is MNHNY, CDR2 SVGAGI, per germline (reference sequence). The CDR3 coding sequence is TGTGCCAGCAGTCTAGGACATTCCTACGAGCAGTACTTC. It encodes CASSLGHSYEQYF.

This clone appeared a single time. One end of the junction varies from germline; a read error may be responsible. The V call is TRBV7-9, the J call TRBJ2-7; TRBD1 might be the D (5 bases). Germline V gives CDR1 SEHNR, CDR2 FQNEAQ (reference sequence). The CDR3 contains 15 residues. CDR3 bases: TGTGCCAGCAGCAACAGACAGTCCGAGAACTACCAGCAGTACTTC. Its translation is CASSNRQSENYQQYF.

This clone is medium-sized by share. V is TRBV2 and J is TRBJ1-5; maybe TRBD1 (5 bases). Between the trimmed V and J ends, which lost 6 bases and 0 bases, there was a span of 15 bases. This CDR3 has 16 residues. The V gene's germline CDR1 is SNHLY and CDR2 FYNNEI. CDR3 sequence reads: CASRESGIYSNQPQHF. The CDR3 bases are TGTGCCAGCAGAGAATCAGGGATTTATAGCAATCAGCCCCAGCATTTT.

The V and J genes are TRBV9 and TRBJ2-7; D not resolved. Germline CDR1 is SGDLS and CDR2 is YYNGEE. The CDR3 has 14 residues. Trimming stripped 3 bases from V and 2 bases from J, with 12 bases between. CDR3 nucleotides: TGTGCCAGCAGCGGACACGAGAGTGCCTACGAGCAGTACTTC. Translation gives CASSGHESAYEQYF.

The table lists this clone with many counts. This chain uses TRBV21-1 with TRBJ2-5; the table names TRBD2, a call not compared with the DNA. TRBV21-1 is noted as a pseudogene. The length of the CDR3 is 16 residues. CDR3 in DNA: TGTGCCAGCAGCTTTACACTAGCGGGAGGTGAAGAGACCCAGTACTTC. This gives the protein CASSFTLAGGEETQYF.

This chain uses TRBV11-2 with TRBJ1-6; D is uncertain. Germline assignment: CDR1 SGHAT and CDR2 FQNNGV. The CDR3 spans 13 residues. V was clipped by 5 bases and J by 3 bases, with 5 bases between them. The CDR3 DNA follows: TGTGCCAGCAGCGTCAACTATAATTCACCCCTCCACTTT. This sequence encodes CASSVNYNSPLHF.

This chain joins TRBV6-9 and TRBJ2-7; TRBD1 aligns across 10 bases. CDR1 and CDR2 from the germline V gene are MNHGY and SVAAGI. The CDR3 is 15 amino acids. Trimming took 2 bases from V and 2 from J; bases not matched to a gene: 3. Here the CDR3 reads CASSYGDRGAYEQYF. The CDR3 DNA is TGTGCCAGCAGTTATGGGGACAGGGGCGCCTACGAGCAGTACTTC.

This chain links TRBV12-5 with TRBJ1-5; 7 bases align to TRBD1. The CDR3 consists of 15 residues. The V and J ends lost 5 bases and 1 base, in that order; junction bases with no gene match: 5. Germline CDR1 is LGHNT and CDR2 is FRNRAP. CDR3 sequence (DNA): TGTGCTAGTGGTCAGGGACAGTTAAGCAATCAGCCCCAGCATTTT. Its translation is CASGQGQLSNQPQHF.

The rearrangement uses TRBV2 and TRBJ2-7; a weak D match, TRBD1 (6 bases). The CDR3 totals 15 residues. CDR1 SNHLY and CDR2 FYNNEI come from the germline V gene. Between the trimmed V and J ends, which lost 11 bases and 1 base, there was a span of 21 bases. CDR3 nucleotide sequence: TGTGCCGATTCAAGGGGCAGGGGTTATTCCTACGAGCAGTACTTC. Protein: CADSRGRGYSYEQYF.

This chain links TRBV7-2 with TRBJ1-4, with D hard to call. Germline loops: CDR1 SGHTA, CDR2 FQGNSA. This CDR3 is built from 16 residues. Trimming cost V 5 bases and J 5 bases, with 18 bases left between them. In nucleotides, the CDR3 is TGTGCCAGCAGCCCGAGTGCGGGGAAATTCAATGAAAAACTGTTTTTT. Translation gives CASSPSAGKFNEKLFF.

V is TRBV7-6 and J is TRBJ2-3, with 12 bases that match TRBD1. CDR1 is SGHVS, CDR2 FNYEAQ, per germline. This CDR3 region has 15 residues. V lost 4 bases to trimming and J lost 6 bases; unmatched junction nucleotides: 5. The CDR3 DNA reads TGTGCCAGCAGCTCGGGACAGGGGGCTTGGGATACGCAGTATTTT. This codes for CASSSGQGAWDTQYF.

This clone was recorded once. V usage is TRBV21-1 and J usage is TRBJ2-7; the DNA was not used to check the table's D call, TRBD1. TRBV21-1 is annotated as a pseudogene. CDR3 length equals 14 residues. CDR3 sequence reads: CASSQGQGGYEQYF. CDR3 nucleotides: TGTGCCAGCAGCCAGGGACAGGGAGGCTACGAGCAGTACTTC.

V gene TRBV23-1 combines with J gene TRBJ1-5; 8 nucleotides align to TRBD1. TRBV23-1 is placed among ORFs of uncertain function. J gave up 2 bases and V 11 bases, and 11 bases lay outside the gene matches. CDR3 size: 15 residues. CDR3 coding DNA: TGCGCCCCGGGGCAGGGGGCTATGGGCAATCAGCCCCAGCATTTT. Its protein product is CAPGQGAMGNQPQHF.

The genes are TRBV2 and TRBJ2-7, with 10 bases that match TRBD2. CDR3 size: 16 residues. V dropped 5 bases and J dropped 0; count of bases not matched to a gene: 7. CDR1 is SNHLY and CDR2 is FYNNEI in the germline V gene. CDR3 protein: CASSHKLAGISYEQYF. CDR3 nucleotides: TGTGCCAGCAGTCACAAACTAGCGGGAATCTCCTACGAGCAGTACTTC.